Below are 27 T cell receptor beta chains sequenced from a single sample in a study of blood T cell repertoires in COVID-19. Only in-frame clones appear in the TCRdb table, and some are missing; sequencing was by immunoSEQ multiplex PCR. The sample holds roughly 30,000 clones; 85% are singletons and the top ten take about 14%. The sample taken for sequencing was peripheral blood. The receptors derive from a human donor with acute or convalescent COVID-19. The donor label of this sample is uncertain.

The chain uses TRBV11-3 and TRBJ2-5; 8 nucleotides match TRBD1. The CDR3 spans 14 residues. The junction had 10 bases not matched to a gene; V was cut back by 5 bases and J by 8 bases. Germline CDR1 and CDR2: SGHNT and YENEEA. The DNA of the CDR3 is TGTGCCAGCAGCCAAGTCCAGGGACAGGAAACCCAGTACTTC. Its protein product is CASSQVQGQETQYF. The whole variable domain, remainder taken from reference TRBV11-3 and TRBJ2-5, is EAGVVQSPRYKIIEKKQPVAFWCNPISGHNTLYWYLQNLGQGPELLIRYENEEAVDDSQLPKDRFSAERLKGVDSTLKIQPAELGDSAVYLCASSQVQGQETQYFGPGTRLLVL.

This chain connects TRBV6-5 to TRBJ1-2; no reliable D call. The V and J ends lost 4 bases and 5 bases respectively, with 11 bases between them. The CDR3 spans 13 residues. CDR1 and CDR2 from the germline V gene are MNHEY and SVGAGI. The CDR3 DNA follows: TGTGCCAGCAGTTTCTTGGGCGCGTATGGCTACACCTTC. Translated, it gives CASSFLGAYGYTF.

The chain combines TRBV14 with TRBJ1-2; D gene uncertain. Per germline, CDR1 SGHDN and CDR2 FVKESK. The V and J ends lost 4 bases and 2 bases respectively, with 8 bases between them. This CDR3 is built from 13 residues. CDR3 residues: CASSPSVNYGYTF. CDR3 nucleotide sequence: TGTGCCAGCAGCCCCTCGGTGAACTATGGCTACACCTTC.

The chain employs TRBV5-4 and TRBJ2-3; the D gene is possibly TRBD2 (6 bases). Deletions cut 4 bases from V and 4 bases from J, with 16 bases between. CDR3 length: 15 amino acids. The germline V gene encodes CDR1 SGHNT and CDR2 YYREEE (reference sequence). The CDR3 protein is CASSQLAGTADTQYF. Here the CDR3 DNA reads TGTGCCAGCAGCCAACTAGCCGGAACTGCAGATACGCAGTATTTT.

The CDR3 loop is CASSLVVSADTQYF. CDR3 DNA: TGTGCCAGCAGCTTAGTGGTATCGGCAGATACGCAGTATTTT. The chain links TRBV7-2 to TRBJ2-3; D is unresolved. This CDR3 spans 14 amino acids. V lost 1 base, J lost 4 bases, and 9 bases lay in between. Germline CDR1 is SGHTA and CDR2 is FQGNSA. The full variable domain, with the rest looked up from reference TRBV7-2 and TRBJ2-3, is GAGVSQSPSNKVTEKGKDVELRCDPISGHTALYWYRQSLGQGLEFLIYFQGNSAPDKSGLPSDRFSAERTGGSVSTLTIQRTQQEDSAVYLCASSLVVSADTQYFGPGTRLTVL.

DNA of the CDR3: TGTGCCAGCGCCCAGGGTGGGAACAATCAGCCCCAGCATTTT. Translation gives CASAQGGNNQPQHF. This rearrangement joins TRBV2 to TRBJ1-5; TRBD1 might be the D (5 bases). Germline CDR1 reads SNHLY; CDR2 reads FYNNEI. V lost 8 bases and J 3 bases, leaving 14 bases between the germline ends. The CDR3 sequence is 14 residues long.

The CDR3 DNA is TGTGCCAGCAGCTTAACCCCCTCGGGACTAGCGGGAGGGCTTGGTGAGCAGTTCTTC. Protein: CASSLTPSGLAGGLGEQFF. This chain joins TRBV7-2 and TRBJ2-1; 16 nucleotides line up with TRBD2. The germline V gene has CDR1 SGHTA and CDR2 FQGNSA. CDR3 length equals 19 residues. The J segment lost 9 bases and the V segment lost 2 bases, leaving 13 bases of the junction unmatched.

This chain links TRBV5-1 with TRBJ2-7, with D perhaps matching TRBD1 (5 bases). Germline CDR1 reads SGHRS; CDR2 reads YFSETQ. Trimming left V 4 bases short and J 2 bases short, with 13 bases between. This CDR3 has 14 amino acids. The CDR3 spells CASSKADRPYEQYF. The CDR3 coding sequence is TGCGCCAGCAGCAAAGCCGACAGACCCTACGAGCAGTACTTC. Looking up the rest from reference TRBV5-1 and TRBJ2-7 gives the full variable domain: KAGVTQTPRYLIKTRGQQVTLSCSPISGHRSVSWYQQTPGQGLQFLFEYFSETQRNKGNFPGRFSGRQFSNSRSEMNVSTLELGDSALYLCASSKADRPYEQYFGPGTRLTVT.

V is TRBV9 and J is TRBJ2-2, with a possible D match to TRBD1 (5 bases). The CDR3 contains 15 residues. V was clipped by 0 bases and J by 3 bases, with 9 bases between them. Germline-derived CDR1 and CDR2 are SGDLS and YYNGEE. The CDR3 region has the DNA TGTGCCAGCAGCGTAGATGTGGGGCACACCGGGGAGCTGTTTTTT. Amino acid sequence: CASSVDVGHTGELFF.

The J gene is TRBJ1-5, the V gene TRBV28, with D uncertain. The CDR3 has 12 amino acids. Germline V lookup: CDR1 MDHEN, CDR2 SYDVKM. V lost 6 bases, J lost 1 base, and 4 bases lay in between. For the CDR3, the DNA is TGTGCCAGCAGGGAGAGCAATCAGCCCCAGCATTTT. It codes for CASRESNQPQHF. Looking up the rest from reference TRBV28 and TRBJ1-5 gives the full variable domain: DVKVTQSSRYLVKRTGEKVFLECVQDMDHENMFWYRQDPGLGLRLIYFSYDVKMKEKGDIPEGYSVSREKKERFSLILESASTNQTSMYLCASRESNQPQHFGDGTRLSIL.

The rearrangement links TRBV13 to TRBJ1-4; 9 nucleotides line up with TRBD1. The CDR3 sequence is 15 residues long. J lost 8 bases, V lost 3 bases, and 7 bases had no gene match. Germline lookup yields CDR1 PRHDT and CDR2 FYEKMQ (reference sequence). The DNA for the CDR3 is TGTGCCAGCAGCTTGGGACAGGGCAGGCGAGAAAAACTGTTTTTT. Amino acid sequence: CASSLGQGRREKLFF.

This clone was picked up one time. This chain links TRBV2 with TRBJ2-3; 11 bases fit TRBD1. The CDR3 consists of 14 residues. Trimming at V came to 6 bases and at J to 4 bases, leaving 3 bases not matched to a gene. Germline values: CDR1 SNHLY, CDR2 FYNNEI. The CDR3 DNA reads as TGTGCCAGCAGGGCGGGACAGGGGGCAGATACGCAGTATTTT. Residues: CASRAGQGADTQYF.

V gene TRBV6-6 combines with J gene TRBJ2-3; 7 bases agree with TRBD2. CDR1 is MNHNY, CDR2 SVGAGI, per germline (reference sequence). J gave up 4 bases and V 5 bases, and 6 bases lay outside the gene matches. This CDR3 spans 14 amino acids. The chain's CDR3 is CASSVSLAADTQYF. CDR3 bases: TGTGCCAGCAGTGTATCCCTAGCGGCAGATACGCAGTATTTT.

V usage is TRBV7-2 and J usage is TRBJ2-2; D not resolved. CDR1 SGHTA and CDR2 FQGNSA come from the germline V gene. The CDR3 contains 16 residues. V was cut by 5 bases and J by 4 bases, with 17 bases left in between. Here the CDR3 DNA reads TGTGCCAGCAGCCCGCAGCTCAGCTCGGGCACCGGGGAGCTGTTTTTT. Its translation: CASSPQLSSGTGELFF.

This chain joins TRBV3-1 (or the pseudogene TRBV3-2) and TRBJ2-3; TRBD2 agrees at 7 bases. The V gene end was trimmed by 1 base and the J gene end by 1 base; junction bases not matched to a gene: 2. The CDR3 has 15 residues. Germline loops: CDR1 LGHDT, CDR2 YNNKEL (reference sequence). This chain's CDR3 is CASSQAGRGTDTQYF. In DNA, the CDR3 is TGTGCCAGCAGCCAAGCTGGGAGGGGCACAGATACGCAGTATTTT.

The J gene is TRBJ1-1, the V gene TRBV19; possible D gene TRBD1, 6 bases. V lost 6 bases to trimming and J lost 1 base, with 12 bases between them. There are 14 residues in the CDR3. The germline gives CDR1 LNHDA, CDR2 SQIVND (reference sequence). CDR3 nucleotides: TGTGCCAGTAGGCCACAGGGACAGAACACTGAAGCTTTCTTT. Its translation: CASRPQGQNTEAFF.

V usage is TRBV10-3 and J usage is TRBJ1-4; D is uncertain. Trimming left V 2 bases short and J 7 bases short, with 11 bases between. The CDR3 sequence is 14 residues long. CDR1 is ENHRY and CDR2 is SYGVKD in the germline V gene. DNA of the CDR3: TGTGCCATCAGTGAGGGGTTTAGCGCTGAAAAACTGTTTTTT. Its protein product is CAISEGFSAEKLFF.

This chain uses TRBV6-4 with TRBJ2-2; 14 nucleotides match TRBD2. This CDR3 is 16 amino acids long. Looked up from germline, CDR1 is MRHNA and CDR2 is SNTAGT. V lost 3 bases and J lost 7; bases outside the gene matches: 4. The CDR3 spells CASSEGTSGSHGELFF. The CDR3 coding sequence is TGTGCCAGCAGTGAAGGGACTAGCGGGAGTCACGGGGAGCTGTTTTTT.

The CDR3 DNA follows: TGTGCCACCAGTGAAGAGGGTTCCTTGGGCTACACCTTC. This codes for CATSEEGSLGYTF. The chain has TRBV24-1 and TRBJ1-2; D gene uncertain. This CDR3 spans 13 amino acids. V lost 4 bases and J lost 8, with 13 bases in between. Germline V gene sequence: CDR1 KGHDR, CDR2 SFDVKD.

This clone was detected a few times. The chain carries TRBV5-1 and TRBJ2-1; D perhaps matches TRBD1 (6 bases). Trimming removed 3 bases at V and 4 bases at J, with 11 bases between. This CDR3 is 14 amino acids long. The germline gives CDR1 SGHRS, CDR2 YFSETQ. CDR3 sequence: CASSSGTSYNEQFF. In DNA, the CDR3 is TGCGCCAGCAGCTCCGGGACAAGTTACAATGAGCAGTTCTTC.

The genes are TRBV6-5 and TRBJ1-2, with a tentative D call TRBD1 (5 bases). Trimming cost V 3 bases and J 5 bases, with 10 bases left between them. Per germline, CDR1 MNHEY and CDR2 SVGAGI. The CDR3 extends over 13 amino acids. CDR3 in DNA: TGTGCCAGCAGTTATCGGGGGGGGTATGGCTACACCTTC. Protein product: CASSYRGGYGYTF.

The V and J genes are TRBV6-5 and TRBJ2-5, with TRBD1 as a possible D gene (6 bases). Germline loops: CDR1 MNHEY, CDR2 SVGAGI. This CDR3 is 12 amino acids long. V gave up 6 bases and J gave up 7 bases, with 12 bases separating them. The CDR3: CASSQGRGTQYF. DNA for the CDR3: TGTGCCAGCAGCCAGGGGAGAGGGACCCAGTACTTC.

V gene TRBV5-4 combines with J gene TRBJ2-7, with D perhaps matching TRBD2 (5 bases). Germline loops: CDR1 SGHNT, CDR2 YYREEE (reference sequence). V was cut by 0 bases and J by 5 bases, with 12 bases left in between. The CDR3 sequence is 14 residues long. The CDR3 DNA reads as TGTGCCAGCAGCTTGGCAGTAGCGCGGAACGAGCAGTACTTC. Amino acids: CASSLAVARNEQYF.

The CDR3 nucleotides are TGTGCCAGCAGCGCCGGGACAGGCAATTCACCCCTCCACTTT. Translated, it gives CASSAGTGNSPLHF. The gene calls are TRBV27 and TRBJ1-6; 8 bases fit TRBD1. The CDR3 length is 14 residues. Germline V gene data show CDR1 as MNHEY and CDR2 as SMNVEV (reference sequence). V dropped 6 bases and J dropped 7; count of bases not matched to a gene: 5.

The V gene is TRBV30, the J gene TRBJ2-3; 7 positions match TRBD2. This CDR3 is 15 amino acids long. From germline, CDR1 is GTSNPN and CDR2 SVGIG (reference sequence). The ends lost 1 base at V and 4 bases at J; junction bases unmatched: 8. CDR3 region: CAWSEGLGGADTQYF. CDR3 in DNA: TGTGCCTGGAGTGAGGGACTGGGAGGGGCAGATACGCAGTATTTT.

The gene calls are TRBV4-2 and TRBJ1-4; possible D gene TRBD1, 5 bases. CDR1 and CDR2 from the germline V gene are LGHNA and YNFKEQ. The V end lost 0 bases, the J end lost 7 bases, and 9 bases lay between the germline ends. The CDR3 covers 14 residues. This CDR3 is CASSQDPGGEKLFF. Written as DNA, the CDR3 is TGTGCCAGCAGCCAAGATCCGGGGGGTGAAAAACTGTTTTTT.

The chain uses TRBV5-6 and TRBJ1-1, with 7 bases that match TRBD1. There are 15 residues in the CDR3. Trimming removed 4 bases from V and 0 bases from J; junction bases left unmatched: 6. The germline CDR1 and CDR2 sequences are SGHDT and YYEEEE. The CDR3 reads CASSRTGTVNTEAFF. The DNA for the CDR3 is TGTGCCAGCAGCCGTACCGGGACAGTGAACACTGAAGCTTTCTTT.